Each of the 10 T cell receptor beta chains below was sequenced from the same sample in a study of T cells in localized non-small cell lung cancer. Some clones are missing from TCRdb's copy, which holds only in-frame ones; the method was immunoSEQ multiplex PCR. This table has around 91,000 clones, 87% appearing once. The sequenced sample was peripheral blood, obtained before any cancer treatment. These receptors were obtained from a man aged 35 to 69 with stage I squamous cell lung carcinoma.

This chain connects TRBV5-6 to TRBJ2-7; D possibly corresponds to TRBD2 (5 bases). This CDR3 is 15 amino acids long. Trimming stripped 6 bases from V and 3 bases from J, with 19 bases between. Germline V lookup: CDR1 SGHDT, CDR2 YYEEEE. CDR3 region: CASTRVGLGGYEQYF. DNA of the CDR3: TGTGCCAGCACCCGAGTCGGTCTAGGAGGCTACGAGCAGTACTTC.

This clone was recorded once. The chain links TRBV5-4 to TRBJ1-1; D is uncertain. Germline CDR1 reads SGHNT; CDR2 reads YYREEE (reference sequence). The CDR3 has 13 residues. V lost 0 bases and J 7 bases, leaving 10 bases between the germline ends. The CDR3 region is CASSLGGRYEAFF. The DNA for the CDR3 is TGTGCCAGCAGCTTGGGAGGACGTTATGAAGCTTTCTTT. The variable domain in full, with the rest retrieved from reference TRBV5-4 and TRBJ1-1, is ETGVTQSPTHLIKTRGQQVTLRCSSQSGHNTVSWYQQALGQGPQFIFQYYREEENGRGNFPPRFSGLQFPNYSSELNVNALELDDSALYLCASSLGGRYEAFFGQGTRLTVV.

This clone was seen a handful of times. The chain uses TRBV5-4 and TRBJ2-6; 10 bases fit TRBD1. The CDR3 runs 18 residues. The J segment lost 4 bases and the V segment lost 0 bases, leaving 7 bases of the junction unmatched. Germline assignment: CDR1 SGHNT and CDR2 YYREEE (reference sequence). The CDR3 spells CASSLGDRGDVGANVLTF. In DNA form, the CDR3 reads TGTGCCAGCAGCTTGGGGGACAGGGGAGATGTGGGGGCCAACGTCCTGACTTTC.

The chain couples TRBV25-1 to TRBJ2-1, with D possibly TRBD1 on 6 matching bases. CDR3 length equals 16 residues. Germline values: CDR1 MGHDK, CDR2 SYGVNS. Deletions cut 6 bases from V and 1 base from J, with 16 bases between. CDR3 sequence (DNA): TGTGCCAGCAGCATAGGGGGAGAGGGGTCCTACAATGAGCAGTTCTTC. Encoded protein: CASSIGGEGSYNEQFF.

The chain uses TRBV19 and TRBJ1-6, with D perhaps matching TRBD1 (6 bases). The V end was cut by 5 bases, the J end by 9 bases, with 14 bases between. Germline CDR1 and CDR2: LNHDA and SQIVND (reference sequence). This CDR3 region has 14 residues. The CDR3: CASSSGGLGSPLHF. DNA of the CDR3: TGTGCCAGTAGTTCCGGGGGCCTCGGTTCACCCCTCCACTTT.

This clone has only one observation. This chain uses TRBV28 with TRBJ2-1, with unresolved D. Germline V lookup: CDR1 MDHEN, CDR2 SYDVKM. The CDR3 runs 15 residues. With 5 bases removed from V and 3 bases from J, the gap between germline ends came to 14 bases. This chain's CDR3 is CASSTPSGFYNEQFF. CDR3 bases: TGTGCCAGCAGTACACCATCCGGATTCTACAATGAGCAGTTCTTC.

This sequence joins TRBV19 and TRBJ1-1, with D possibly being TRBD1 (6 bases). CDR3 length equals 15 residues. Trimming shortened V by 4 bases and J by 7 bases, and 19 bases separated the two germline ends. CDR1 and CDR2 from the germline V gene are LNHDA and SQIVND (reference sequence). The CDR3 bases are TGTGCCAGTAGTAAGGGGGGGCAGGTGAAACGTGAAGCTTTCTTT. Translating it yields CASSKGGQVKREAFF.

The genes are TRBV27 and TRBJ1-1; D may be TRBD1 (6 bases). From germline, CDR1 is MNHEY and CDR2 SMNVEV (reference sequence). The ends were cut back, 2 bases at V and 5 bases at J, with 15 bases in the middle. The CDR3 totals 15 residues. In DNA form, the CDR3 reads TGTGCCAGCAGTTTAGGGAACAGGGTGGAAACTGAAGCTTTCTTT. Amino acids: CASSLGNRVETEAFF.

This sequence joins TRBV4-1 and TRBJ1-1; D not certain. Germline assignment: CDR1 MGHRA and CDR2 YSYEKL. V gave up 1 base and J gave up 0 bases, with 12 bases separating them. The CDR3 runs 16 residues. This CDR3 is CASSQVRTVMNTEAFF. CDR3 bases: TGCGCCAGCAGCCAAGTGAGGACGGTGATGAACACTGAAGCTTTCTTT.

There are a few counts of this clone. The rearrangement links TRBV5-1 to TRBJ1-1, with D unclear. The length of the CDR3 is 13 residues. Trimming stripped 3 bases from V and 5 bases from J, with 11 bases between. CDR1 is SGHRS and CDR2 is YFSETQ in the germline V gene. The CDR3 DNA is TGCGCCAGCAGCTCCCGGGGAAGGACTGAAGCTTTCTTT. Translating it yields CASSSRGRTEAFF.